These T cell receptor beta chains were read from a single sample in a study of CD8+CD57+ T cells in acquired aplastic anemia. TCRdb called the reads again in MiXCR, with one record for every CDR3 protein. This sample has 40,000 to 45,000 distinct CDR3 sequences, with around 63% found just once. Input material: sorted CD4+, CD8+, or CD8+CD57+ T cells (not recorded which) from PBMCs. The receptors shown here come from a human donor in good health, serving as a control. The CDR3 runs from the conserved cysteine through the conserved F or W. Fields, in order: V gene, J gene, CDR3 length, clone size, D gene, CDR3 DNA, CDR3 protein. D genes are given only for firm matches. Some rows mark clone size as missing; the rest say once, few, many or name a class of expanded clone.

>TRBV9|TRBJ2-1|14|once|.
TGTGCCAGCAGCGTAGTAGGGACTGCTAATGAGCAGTTCTTC
CASSVVGTANEQFF
>TRBV28|TRBJ1-5|16|.|TRBD1
TGTGCCAGCAGCCTCTCGGGACAGGATAGCGATCAGCCCCAGCATTTT
CASSLSGQDSDQPQHF
>TRBV5-6|TRBJ1-5|13|.|.
TGTGCCAGCAGCTTGTATCCTAACCAGCCCCAGCATTTT
CASSLYPNQPQHF
>TRBV20-1|TRBJ1-2|12|.|.
TGCAGTGCTACAACAGGGCTGGACGACTACACCTTC
CSATTGLDDYTF
>TRBV16|TRBJ2-1|12|.|.
TGTGCCAGCAGCCAAAATCTGGGTGAGCAGTTCTTC
CASSQNLGEQFF
>TRBV19|TRBJ2-7|14|.|.
TGTGCCAGTAGTACAGGACAGAGGACCTACGAGCAGTACTTC
CASSTGQRTYEQYF
>TRBV7-2|TRBJ1-2|13|.|.
TGTGCCAGCAGCCCGCCGGGGGATTATGGCTACACCTTC
CASSPPGDYGYTF
>TRBV11-1|TRBJ2-1|16|.|TRBD2
TGTGCCAGCAGCCAGAGGGGACTAGCGACCAACAATGAGCAGTTCTTC
CASSQRGLATNNEQFF
>TRBV25-1|TRBJ1-6|14|.|.
TGTGCCAGCAGCCCAGGGACTCGCGGATCACCCCTCCACTTT
CASSPGTRGSPLHF
>TRBV20-1|TRBJ2-7|15|.|TRBD2
TGCAGTGCTAGAGGCGGGACTAGCGGCTCCTACGAGCAGTACTTC
CSARGGTSGSYEQYF
>TRBV20-1|TRBJ2-7|21|many|TRBD2
TGCAGTGCTAGGAAACCTCCCAGAATTACTAGCGGGGGACCCACAAACTACGAGCAGTACTTC
CSARKPPRITSGGPTNYEQYF
>TRBV29-1|TRBJ1-1|11|.|.
TGCAGCGTCGGGAAGGACACTGAAGCTTTCTTT
CSVGKDTEAFF
>TRBV4-3|TRBJ2-5|16|few|TRBD2
TGCGCCAGCAGCCCGACTAGCGGGGAAACCCAAGAGACCCAGTACTTC
CASSPTSGETQETQYF
>TRBV2|TRBJ1-4|14|few|.
TGTGCCAGCAGTGACTCTGGAACGGGTGAAAAACTGTTTTTT
CASSDSGTGEKLFF
>TRBV29-1|TRBJ2-1|14|few|.
TGCAGCGTTGAAGATCGTTGGGGATACAATGAGCAGTTCTTC
CSVEDRWGYNEQFF
>TRBV9|TRBJ1-2|15|.|TRBD1
TGTGCCAGCAGCGGACTCGCCCAGGGGGTGGGTGGCTACACCTTC
CASSGLAQGVGGYTF
>TRBV7-2|TRBJ2-3|12|.|.
TGTGCCAGCCAGGGGAGGACAGATACGCAGTATTTT
CASQGRTDTQYF
>TRBV10-2|TRBJ2-7|13|.|.
TGCGCCAGTGGGACCGACGACAGCTACGAGCAGTACTTC
CASGTDDSYEQYF
>TRBV7-9|TRBJ2-7|14|.|TRBD1
TGTGCCAGCAGCCCCGGGACAGGGACCCACGAGCAGTACTTC
CASSPGTGTHEQYF
>TRBV10-3|TRBJ1-2|13|.|.
TGTGCCATCAGCAGGGCTACTAACTATGGCTACACCTTC
CAISRATNYGYTF
>TRBV28|TRBJ2-1|14|many|.
TGTGCCAGCAACATGGCAGACCCCTACAATGAGCAGTTCTTC
CASNMADPYNEQFF
>TRBV7-3|TRBJ2-7|16|many|.
TGTGCCAGCAGCTTATTGACAAGGGGGACGCACTACGGGCAGTACTTC
CASSLLTRGTHYGQYF
>TRBV19|TRBJ2-1|18|.|TRBD2
TGTGCCAGTAGTATAGGGGTGGTCGCTAGCGGGAGGTACAATGAGCAGTTCTTC
CASSIGVVASGRYNEQFF
>TRBV5-4|TRBJ1-6|15|.|TRBD1
TGTGCCAGCAGCTTGAACAGGGGAATAGATTCACCCCTCCACTTT
CASSLNRGIDSPLHF
>TRBV4-1|TRBJ2-1|16|many|.
TGCGCCAGCAGCCATCCCGAAGGCTCACCCTACAATGAGCAGTTCTTC
CASSHPEGSPYNEQFF
>TRBV20-1|TRBJ2-7|13|.|TRBD1
TGCAGTGCTAGAGCCGGGACAGGGTCCGAGCAGTACTTC
CSARAGTGSEQYF
>TRBV2|TRBJ1-6|15|.|.
TGTGCCAGCAGATCCATCACGAGGGCGGAATCACCCCTCCACTTT
CASRSITRAESPLHF
>TRBV7-2|TRBJ2-5|14|medium-sized|.
TGTGCCAGCAGCTTACGGCTAGCTCTGGAGACCCAGTACTTC
CASSLRLALETQYF
>TRBV19|TRBJ2-7|15|.|TRBD1
TGTGCCAGTAGCATTATCGGGACAGGTCACTACGAGCAGTACTTC
CASSIIGTGHYEQYF
>TRBV24-1|TRBJ2-1|16|.|TRBD2
TGTGCCACCAGTGATCCGGGACTAGCGGGGGGTTACGAGCAGTTCTTC
CATSDPGLAGGYEQFF
>TRBV28|TRBJ1-1|13|many|.
TGTGCCAGCAGTTTATCAAGGTATTATGGTGCTTTCTTT
CASSLSRYYGAFF
>TRBV7-8|TRBJ1-5|13|.|TRBD1
TGTGCCAGCAGCCCCGGACAGGATCAGCCCCAGCATTTT
CASSPGQDQPQHF
>TRBV19|TRBJ1-2|13|once|.
TGTGCCAGTAGCGGGGACTGGAGGGGTAGCTACGCCTTC
CASSGDWRGSYAF
>TRBV12-5|TRBJ1-6|12|.|.
TGTGCTAGTTCGGACGTGGGATCACCCCTCCACTTT
CASSDVGSPLHF
>TRBV2|TRBJ2-7|14|.|.
TGTGCCAGCAGCCCGGACTGGGGTGCCTACGAGCAGTACTTC
CASSPDWGAYEQYF
>TRBV5-5|TRBJ1-3|15|many|.
TGTGCCAGCAGTTTTGGGGACACCTCTGGAAACACCATATATTTT
CASSFGDTSGNTIYF
>TRBV19|TRBJ2-7|13|.|.
TGTGCCAGTAGTATACAGGGACCGGGGGAGCAGTACTTC
CASSIQGPGEQYF